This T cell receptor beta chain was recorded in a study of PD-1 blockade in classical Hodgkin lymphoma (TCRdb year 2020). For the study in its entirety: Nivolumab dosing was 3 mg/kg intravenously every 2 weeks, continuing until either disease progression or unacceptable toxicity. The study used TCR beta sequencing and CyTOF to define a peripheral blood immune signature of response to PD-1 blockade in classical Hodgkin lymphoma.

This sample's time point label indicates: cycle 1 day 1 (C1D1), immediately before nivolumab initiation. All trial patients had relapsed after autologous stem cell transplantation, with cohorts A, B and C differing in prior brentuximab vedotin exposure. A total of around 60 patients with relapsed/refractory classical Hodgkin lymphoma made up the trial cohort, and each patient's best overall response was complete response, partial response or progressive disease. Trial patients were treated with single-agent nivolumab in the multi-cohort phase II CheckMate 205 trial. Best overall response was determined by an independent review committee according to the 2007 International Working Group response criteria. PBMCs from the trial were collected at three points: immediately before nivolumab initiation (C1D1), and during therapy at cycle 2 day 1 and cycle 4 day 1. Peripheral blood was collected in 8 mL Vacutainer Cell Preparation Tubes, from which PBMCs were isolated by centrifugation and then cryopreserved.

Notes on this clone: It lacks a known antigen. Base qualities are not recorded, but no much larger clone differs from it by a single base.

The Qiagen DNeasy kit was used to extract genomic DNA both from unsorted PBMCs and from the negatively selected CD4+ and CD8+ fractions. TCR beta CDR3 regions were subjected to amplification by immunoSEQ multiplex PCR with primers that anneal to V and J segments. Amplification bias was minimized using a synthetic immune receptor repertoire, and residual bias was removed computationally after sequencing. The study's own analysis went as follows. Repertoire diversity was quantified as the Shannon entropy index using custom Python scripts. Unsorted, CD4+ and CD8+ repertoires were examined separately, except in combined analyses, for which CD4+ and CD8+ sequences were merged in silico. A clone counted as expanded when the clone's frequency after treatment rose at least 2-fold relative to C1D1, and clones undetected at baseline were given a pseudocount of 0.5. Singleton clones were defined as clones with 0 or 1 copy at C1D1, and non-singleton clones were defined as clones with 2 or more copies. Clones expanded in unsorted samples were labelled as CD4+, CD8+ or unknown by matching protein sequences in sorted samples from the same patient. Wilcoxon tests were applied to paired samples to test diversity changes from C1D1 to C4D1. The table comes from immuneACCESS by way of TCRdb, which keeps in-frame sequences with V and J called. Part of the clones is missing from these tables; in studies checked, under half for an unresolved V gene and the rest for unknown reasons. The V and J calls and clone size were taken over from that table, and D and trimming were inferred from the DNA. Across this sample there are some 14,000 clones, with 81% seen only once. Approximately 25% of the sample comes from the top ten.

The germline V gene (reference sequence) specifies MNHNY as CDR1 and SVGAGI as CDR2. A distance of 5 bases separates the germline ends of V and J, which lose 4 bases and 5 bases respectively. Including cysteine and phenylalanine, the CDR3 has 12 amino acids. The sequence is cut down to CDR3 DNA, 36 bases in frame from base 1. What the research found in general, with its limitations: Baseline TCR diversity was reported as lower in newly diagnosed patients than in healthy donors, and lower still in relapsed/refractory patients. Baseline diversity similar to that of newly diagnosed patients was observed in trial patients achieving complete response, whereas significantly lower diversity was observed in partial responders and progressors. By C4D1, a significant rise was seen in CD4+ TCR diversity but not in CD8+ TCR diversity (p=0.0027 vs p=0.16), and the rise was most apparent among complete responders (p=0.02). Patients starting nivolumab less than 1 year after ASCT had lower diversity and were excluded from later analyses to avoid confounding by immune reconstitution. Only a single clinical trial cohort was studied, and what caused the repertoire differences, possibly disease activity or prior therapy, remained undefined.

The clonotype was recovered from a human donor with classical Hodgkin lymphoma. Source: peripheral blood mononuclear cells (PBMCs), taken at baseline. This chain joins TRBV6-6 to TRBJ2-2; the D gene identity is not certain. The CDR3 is CASSLGTGELFF. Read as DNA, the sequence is TGTGCCAGCAGTTTGGGTACCGGGGAGCTGTTTTTT.